A single sample gave rise to the 9 T cell receptor beta chains below, sequenced in a study of identical twins. TCRdb reprocessed the 5' RACE reads via MiXCR and lists one record per CDR3 protein. The sample consists of approximately 530,000 distinct CDR3 sequences, around 22% of them appearing once. These same records also appear under a second study, on yellow fever vaccine responses in identical twins.

Sequencing input: CD4+ T cells sorted from blood. These receptors came from a woman between 18 and 29 years old in good health.

This sequence joins TRBV7-9 and TRBJ2-3; D uncertain. Germline loops: CDR1 SEHNR, CDR2 FQNEAQ (reference sequence). V was trimmed by 5 bases and J by 3 bases, leaving 6 bases between them. The CDR3 is 12 amino acids. The DNA of the CDR3 is TGTGCCAGCAGCACCTGGACAGATACGCAGTATTTT. It is translated as CASSTWTDTQYF.

The rearrangement links TRBV6-1 to TRBJ1-5; the D is unclear. The CDR3 loop spans 15 amino acids. Germline values: CDR1 MNHNS, CDR2 SASEGT. Trimming pared 11 bases from V and 3 bases from J, leaving 20 bases between. The CDR3 reads CAATPGFGDNQPQHF. The DNA of the CDR3 is TGTGCCGCCACCCCGGGGTTCGGAGACAATCAGCCCCAGCATTTT.

This clonotype was recorded a few times. This chain's CDR3 is CSLSRQGVTDTQYF. DNA for the CDR3: TGCAGTCTAAGTAGACAGGGGGTGACAGATACGCAGTATTTT. J is TRBJ2-3 and V is TRBV20-1; TRBD1 agrees at 9 bases. The germline gives CDR1 DFQATT, CDR2 SNEGSKA (reference sequence). V lost 8 bases and J lost 3; bases outside the gene matches: 9. The CDR3 has 14 amino acids.

The gene calls are TRBV18 and TRBJ2-7; 12 bases line up with TRBD2. Germline assignment: CDR1 KGHSH and CDR2 LQKENI. The CDR3 is 18 amino acids. Trimming cost V 3 bases and J 3 bases; bases outside gene matches: 12. Written as DNA, the CDR3 is TGTGCCAGCTCACCCTCACACCTCCGACTAGCGGGGGACTACGAGCAGTACTTC. This translates into CASSPSHLRLAGDYEQYF.

The V call is TRBV20-1, the J call TRBJ2-7, with D tentatively TRBD2 (6 bases). Deletions cut 6 bases from V and 2 bases from J, with 20 bases between. This CDR3 is 15 amino acids long. Looked up from germline, CDR1 is DFQATT and CDR2 is SNEGSKA (reference sequence). The CDR3: CSAAGLRDKPYEQYF. In DNA form, the CDR3 reads TGCAGTGCGGCGGGGCTCCGGGATAAGCCCTACGAGCAGTACTTC.

This rearrangement joins TRBV24-1 to TRBJ2-1, with D tentatively TRBD1 (6 bases). Deletions cut 4 bases from V and 5 bases from J, with 17 bases between. This CDR3 has 16 amino acids. CDR1 is KGHDR, CDR2 SFDVKD, per germline. The CDR3 loop is CATSDPASGVNNEQFF. The CDR3 DNA reads TGTGCCACCAGTGACCCCGCGTCAGGGGTAAACAATGAGCAGTTCTTC.

This clonotype turned up a few times. V usage is TRBV3-1 and J usage is TRBJ2-1; the match to TRBD1 covers 7 bases. The V gene's germline CDR1 is LGHDT and CDR2 YNNKEL (reference sequence). V lost 4 bases, J lost 7 bases, and 13 bases stayed unmatched. This CDR3 comprises 16 residues. CDR3 sequence (DNA): TGTGCCAGCAGCCCCCCAAGACAGGGTCTGAGGAATGAGCAGTTCTTC. The encoded protein is CASSPPRQGLRNEQFF.

V is TRBV6-1 and J is TRBJ2-5; TRBD2 matches at 15 bases. The V gene's germline CDR1 is MNHNS and CDR2 SASEGT. J was trimmed by 4 bases and V by 3 bases; bases with no gene match: 9. The CDR3 is 18 residues long. CDR3 nucleotides: TGTGCCAGCAGTGAGGGGGTCCCGGGACTAGCGGGGGGAGAGACCCAGTACTTC. Its translation is CASSEGVPGLAGGETQYF.

This clonotype was counted once. V usage is TRBV5-1 and J usage is TRBJ1-1, with 7 bases that match TRBD1. The germline V gene has CDR1 SGHRS and CDR2 YFSETQ. V gave up 4 bases and J gave up 6 bases; unmatched junction bases: 6. The CDR3 runs to 13 residues. The CDR3 DNA reads TGCGCCAGCAGCCCAGGGACAGTAGCTGAAGCTTTCTTT. This translates into CASSPGTVAEAFF. The full variable domain, completed using reference TRBV5-1 and TRBJ1-1, is KAGVTQTPRYLIKTRGQQVTLSCSPISGHRSVSWYQQTPGQGLQFLFEYFSETQRNKGNFPGRFSGRQFSNSRSEMNVSTLELGDSALYLCASSPGTVAEAFFGQGTRLTVV.